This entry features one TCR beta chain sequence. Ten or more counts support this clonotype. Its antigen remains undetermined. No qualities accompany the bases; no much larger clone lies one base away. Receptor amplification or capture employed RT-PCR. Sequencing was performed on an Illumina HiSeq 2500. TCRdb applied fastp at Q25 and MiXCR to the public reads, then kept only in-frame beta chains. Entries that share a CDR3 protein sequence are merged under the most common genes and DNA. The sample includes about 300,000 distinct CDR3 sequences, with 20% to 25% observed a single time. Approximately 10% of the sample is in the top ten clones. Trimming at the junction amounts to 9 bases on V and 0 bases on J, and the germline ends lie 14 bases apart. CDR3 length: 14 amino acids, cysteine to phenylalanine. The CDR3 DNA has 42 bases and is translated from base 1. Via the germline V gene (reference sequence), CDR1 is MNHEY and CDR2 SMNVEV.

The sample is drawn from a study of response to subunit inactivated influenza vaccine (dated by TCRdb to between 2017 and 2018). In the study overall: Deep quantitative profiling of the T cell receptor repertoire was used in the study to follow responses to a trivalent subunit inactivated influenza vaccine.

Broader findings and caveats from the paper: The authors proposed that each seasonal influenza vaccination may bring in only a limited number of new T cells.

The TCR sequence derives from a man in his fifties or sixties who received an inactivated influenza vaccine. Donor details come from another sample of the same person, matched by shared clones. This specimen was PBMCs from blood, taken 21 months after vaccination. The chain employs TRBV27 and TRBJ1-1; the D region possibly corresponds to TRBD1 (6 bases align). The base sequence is TGTGCCAGTTCCCGGGGACAAGTGAACACTGAAGCTTTCTTT. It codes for CASSRGQVNTEAFF.